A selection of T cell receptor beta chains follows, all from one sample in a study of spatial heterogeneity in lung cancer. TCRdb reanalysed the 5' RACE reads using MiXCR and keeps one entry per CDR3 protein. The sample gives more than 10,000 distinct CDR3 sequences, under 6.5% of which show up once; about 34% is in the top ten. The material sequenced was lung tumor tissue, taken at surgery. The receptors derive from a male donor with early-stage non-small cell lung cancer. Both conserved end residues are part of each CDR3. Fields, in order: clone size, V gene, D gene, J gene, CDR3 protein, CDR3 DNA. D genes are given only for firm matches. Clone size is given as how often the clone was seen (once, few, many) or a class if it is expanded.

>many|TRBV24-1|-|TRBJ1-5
CATSITGEGNQPQHF
TGTGCCACCAGTATTACAGGAGAGGGCAATCAGCCCCAGCATTTT
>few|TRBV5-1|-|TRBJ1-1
CASSLVLGSATEAFF
TGCGCCAGCAGCTTGGTACTGGGATCCGCCACTGAAGCTTTCTTT
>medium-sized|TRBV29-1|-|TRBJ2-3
CSVEGSTADTQYF
TGCAGCGTTGAAGGGTCAACAGCAGATACGCAGTATTTT
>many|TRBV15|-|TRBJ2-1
CATSRDHGEQFF
TGTGCCACCAGCAGAGATCACGGTGAGCAGTTCTTC
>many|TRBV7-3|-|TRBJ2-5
CASSLGGGQETQYF
TGTGCCAGCAGCTTGGGAGGGGGTCAAGAGACCCAGTACTTC
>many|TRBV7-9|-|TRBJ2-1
CASSLMGARGNEQFF
TGTGCCAGCAGCCTCATGGGGGCCCGGGGTAATGAGCAGTTCTTC
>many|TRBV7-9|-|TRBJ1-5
CASAPSNQPQHF
TGTGCCAGCGCCCCGAGCAATCAGCCCCAGCATTTT
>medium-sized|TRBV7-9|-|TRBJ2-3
CASSSQSTQYF
TGTGCCAGCAGCTCCCAATCTACGCAGTATTTT
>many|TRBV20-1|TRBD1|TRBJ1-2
CSARERSGGNYGYTF
TGCAGTGCTAGAGAGCGGTCAGGGGGCAACTATGGCTACACCTTC
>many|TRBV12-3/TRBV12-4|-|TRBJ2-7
CASSFGGRVHEQYF
TGTGCCAGCAGTTTCGGGGGCAGGGTCCACGAGCAGTACTTC
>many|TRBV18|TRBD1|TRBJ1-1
CASSPIGNRGNTEAFF
TGTGCCAGCTCACCAATCGGAAACAGGGGGAACACTGAAGCTTTCTTT
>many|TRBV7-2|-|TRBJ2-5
CASSPTHLGGGGTQYF
TGTGCCAGCAGCCCAACCCATCTGGGGGGGGGCGGGACCCAGTACTTC
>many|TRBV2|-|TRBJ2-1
CASRRGGGFNNEQFF
TGTGCCAGCAGGAGAGGTGGTGGATTCAACAATGAGCAGTTCTTC
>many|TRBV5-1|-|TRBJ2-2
CASSLVVGTGELFF
TGCGCCAGCAGCTTGGTCGTAGGGACCGGGGAGCTGTTTTTT
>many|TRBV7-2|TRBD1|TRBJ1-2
CASSYTRDSYGYTF
TGTGCCAGCAGCTACACCCGGGACAGCTATGGCTACACCTTC
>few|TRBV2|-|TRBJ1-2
CASTGQNYGYTF
TGTGCCAGCACTGGACAGAACTATGGCTACACCTTC
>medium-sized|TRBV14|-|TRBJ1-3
CASSHSGTSGNTIYF
TGTGCCAGCAGCCACTCAGGTACCTCTGGAAACACCATATATTTT